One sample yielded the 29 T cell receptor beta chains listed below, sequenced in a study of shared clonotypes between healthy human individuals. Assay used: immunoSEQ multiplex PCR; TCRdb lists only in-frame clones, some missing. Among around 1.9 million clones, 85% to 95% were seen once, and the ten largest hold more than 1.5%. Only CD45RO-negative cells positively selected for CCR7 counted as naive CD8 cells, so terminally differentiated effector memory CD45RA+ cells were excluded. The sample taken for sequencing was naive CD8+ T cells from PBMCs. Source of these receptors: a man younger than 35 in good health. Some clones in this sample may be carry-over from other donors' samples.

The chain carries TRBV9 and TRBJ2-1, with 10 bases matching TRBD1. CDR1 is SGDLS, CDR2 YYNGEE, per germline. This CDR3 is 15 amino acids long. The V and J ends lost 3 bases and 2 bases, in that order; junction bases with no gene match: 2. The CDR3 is CASSGGTGAYNEQFF. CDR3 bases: TGTGCCAGCAGCGGAGGGACAGGGGCCTACAATGAGCAGTTCTTC.

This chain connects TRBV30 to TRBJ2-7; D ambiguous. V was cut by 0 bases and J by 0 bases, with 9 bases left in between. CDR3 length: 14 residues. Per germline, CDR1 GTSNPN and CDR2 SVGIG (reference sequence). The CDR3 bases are TGTGCCTGGAGTGTAGGACGGTTCTCCTACGAGCAGTACTTC. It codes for CAWSVGRFSYEQYF. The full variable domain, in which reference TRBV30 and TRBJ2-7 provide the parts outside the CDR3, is SQTIHQWPATLVQPVGSPLSLECTVEGTSNPNLYWYRQAAGRGLQLLFYSVGIGQISSEVPQNLSASRPQDRQFILSSKKLLLSDSGFYLCAWSVGRFSYEQYFGPGTRLTVT.

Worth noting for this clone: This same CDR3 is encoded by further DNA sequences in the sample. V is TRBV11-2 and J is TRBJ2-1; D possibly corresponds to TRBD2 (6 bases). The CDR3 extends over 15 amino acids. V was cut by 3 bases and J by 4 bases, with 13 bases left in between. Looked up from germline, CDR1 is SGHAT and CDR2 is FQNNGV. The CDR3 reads CASSLGSGSYNEQFF. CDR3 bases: TGTGCCAGCAGCTTGGGCAGCGGGTCTTACAATGAGCAGTTCTTC.

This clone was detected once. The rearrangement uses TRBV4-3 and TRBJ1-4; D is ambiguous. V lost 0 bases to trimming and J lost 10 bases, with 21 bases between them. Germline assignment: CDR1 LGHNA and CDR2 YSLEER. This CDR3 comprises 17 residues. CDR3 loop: CASSQDLVREPIGKLFF. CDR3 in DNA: TGCGCCAGCAGCCAAGATTTGGTAAGGGAGCCTATTGGAAAACTGTTTTTT.

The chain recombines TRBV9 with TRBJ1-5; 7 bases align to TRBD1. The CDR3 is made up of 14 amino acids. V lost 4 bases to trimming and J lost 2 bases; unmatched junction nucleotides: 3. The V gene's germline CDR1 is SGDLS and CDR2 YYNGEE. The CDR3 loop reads CASSTTGGNQPQHF. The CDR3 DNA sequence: TGTGCCAGCAGCACAACAGGGGGCAATCAGCCCCAGCATTTT.

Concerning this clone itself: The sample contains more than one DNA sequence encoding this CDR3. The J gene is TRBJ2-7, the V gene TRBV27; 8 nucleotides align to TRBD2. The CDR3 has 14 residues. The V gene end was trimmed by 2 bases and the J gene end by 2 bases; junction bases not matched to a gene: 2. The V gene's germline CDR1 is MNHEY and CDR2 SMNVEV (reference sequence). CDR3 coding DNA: TGTGCCAGCAGTTTAGCGGGAGGCCCCTACGAGCAGTACTTC. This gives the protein CASSLAGGPYEQYF.

The CDR3: CASSQERGTLYGYTF. DNA for the CDR3: TGCGCCAGCAGCCAAGAGCGGGGGACCCTCTATGGCTACACCTTC. V gene TRBV4-1 combines with J gene TRBJ1-2; D is perhaps TRBD1 (5 bases). V shed 0 bases and J shed 4 bases, with 12 bases lying between them. Germline loops: CDR1 MGHRA, CDR2 YSYEKL. The CDR3 contains 15 residues.

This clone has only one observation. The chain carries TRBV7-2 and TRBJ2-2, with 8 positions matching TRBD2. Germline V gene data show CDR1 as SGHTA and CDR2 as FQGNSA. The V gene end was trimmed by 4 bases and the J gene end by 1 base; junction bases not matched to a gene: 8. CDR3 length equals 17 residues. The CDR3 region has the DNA TGTGCCAGCAGCTGGCCCCTTAGCGGGGTGAACACCGGGGAGCTGTTTTTT. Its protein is CASSWPLSGVNTGELFF. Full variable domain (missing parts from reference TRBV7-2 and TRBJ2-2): GAGVSQSPSNKVTEKGKDVELRCDPISGHTALYWYRQSLGQGLEFLIYFQGNSAPDKSGLPSDRFSAERTGGSVSTLTIQRTQQEDSAVYLCASSWPLSGVNTGELFFGEGSRLTVL.

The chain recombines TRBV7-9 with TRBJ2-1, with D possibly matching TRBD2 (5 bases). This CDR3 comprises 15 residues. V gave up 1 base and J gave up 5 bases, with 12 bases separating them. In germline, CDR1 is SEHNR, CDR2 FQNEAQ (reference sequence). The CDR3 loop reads CASSLVASPHNEQFF. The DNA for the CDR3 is TGTGCCAGCAGCTTAGTGGCTAGCCCCCACAATGAGCAGTTCTTC.

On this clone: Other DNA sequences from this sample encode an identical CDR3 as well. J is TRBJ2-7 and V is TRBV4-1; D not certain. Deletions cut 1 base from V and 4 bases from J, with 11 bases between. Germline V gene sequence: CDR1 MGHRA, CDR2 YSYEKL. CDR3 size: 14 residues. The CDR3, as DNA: TGCGCCAGCAGCCAAGTACTAACGTCGTACGAGCAGTACTTC. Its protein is CASSQVLTSYEQYF.

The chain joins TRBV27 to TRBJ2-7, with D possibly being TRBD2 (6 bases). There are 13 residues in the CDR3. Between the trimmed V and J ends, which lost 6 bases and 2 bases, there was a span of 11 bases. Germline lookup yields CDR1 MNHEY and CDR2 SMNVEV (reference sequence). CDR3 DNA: TGTGCCAGCAGGGTTGGAGGGGCCTACGAGCAGTACTTC. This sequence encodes CASRVGGAYEQYF.

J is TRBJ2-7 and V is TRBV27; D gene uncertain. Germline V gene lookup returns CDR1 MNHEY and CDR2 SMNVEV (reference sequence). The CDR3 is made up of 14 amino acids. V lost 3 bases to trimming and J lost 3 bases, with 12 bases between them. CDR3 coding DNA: TGTGCCAGCAGTTTTTTCGGGCGCGGCTACGAGCAGTACTTC. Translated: CASSFFGRGYEQYF.

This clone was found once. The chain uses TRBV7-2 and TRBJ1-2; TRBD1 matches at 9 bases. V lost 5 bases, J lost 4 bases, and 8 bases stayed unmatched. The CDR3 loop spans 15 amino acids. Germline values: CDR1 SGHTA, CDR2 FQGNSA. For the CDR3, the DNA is TGTGCCAGCAGCGACTGGGACAGGGTTAGCTATGGCTACACCTTC. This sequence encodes CASSDWDRVSYGYTF.

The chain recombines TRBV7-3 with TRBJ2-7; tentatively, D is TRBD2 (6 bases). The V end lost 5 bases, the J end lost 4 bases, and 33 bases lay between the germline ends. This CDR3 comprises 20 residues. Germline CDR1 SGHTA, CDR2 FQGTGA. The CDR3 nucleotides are TGTGCCAGCAGCCACCCCGGCGCGGGACCGGGCAATGGGGAATCGTACGAGCAGTACTTC. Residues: CASSHPGAGPGNGESYEQYF.

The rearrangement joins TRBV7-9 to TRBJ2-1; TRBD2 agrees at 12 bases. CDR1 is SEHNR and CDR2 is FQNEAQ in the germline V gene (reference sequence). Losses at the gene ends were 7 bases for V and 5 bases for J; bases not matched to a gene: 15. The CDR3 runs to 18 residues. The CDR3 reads CASTPETSGSEHNNEQFF. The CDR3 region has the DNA TGTGCCAGCACACCCGAGACTAGCGGGAGTGAACATAACAATGAGCAGTTCTTC.

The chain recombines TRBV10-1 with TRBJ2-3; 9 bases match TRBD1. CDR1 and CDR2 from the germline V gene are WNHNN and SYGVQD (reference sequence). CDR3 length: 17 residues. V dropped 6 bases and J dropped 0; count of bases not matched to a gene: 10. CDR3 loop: CASSTRQGVSSTDTQYF. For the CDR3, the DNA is TGCGCCAGCAGCACCCGACAGGGGGTCTCTAGCACAGATACGCAGTATTTT.

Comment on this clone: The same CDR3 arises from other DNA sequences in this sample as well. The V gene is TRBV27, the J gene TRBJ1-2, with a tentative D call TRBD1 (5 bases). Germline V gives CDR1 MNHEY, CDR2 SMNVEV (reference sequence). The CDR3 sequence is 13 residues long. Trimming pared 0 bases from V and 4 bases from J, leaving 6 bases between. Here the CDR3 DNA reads TGTGCCAGCAGTTTATCGGGGCTCTATGGCTACACCTTC. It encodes CASSLSGLYGYTF.

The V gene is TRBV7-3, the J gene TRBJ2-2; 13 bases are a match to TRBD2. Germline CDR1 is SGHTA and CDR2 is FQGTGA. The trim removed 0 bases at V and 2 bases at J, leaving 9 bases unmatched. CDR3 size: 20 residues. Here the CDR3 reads CASSLTPIPGLAGNTGELFF. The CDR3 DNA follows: TGTGCCAGCAGCTTAACCCCCATTCCGGGACTAGCGGGAAACACCGGGGAGCTGTTTTTT.

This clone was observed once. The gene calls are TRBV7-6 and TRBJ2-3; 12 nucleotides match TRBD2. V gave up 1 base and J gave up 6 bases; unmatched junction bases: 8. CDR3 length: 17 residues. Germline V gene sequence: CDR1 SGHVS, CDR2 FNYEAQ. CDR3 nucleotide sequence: TGTGCCAGCAGCTTAGTACTAGCGGGGGGTTCCAGCGATACGCAGTATTTT. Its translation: CASSLVLAGGSSDTQYF.

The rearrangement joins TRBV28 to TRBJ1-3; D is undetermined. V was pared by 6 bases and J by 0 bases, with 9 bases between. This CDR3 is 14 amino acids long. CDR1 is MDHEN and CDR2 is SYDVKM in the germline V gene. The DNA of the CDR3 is TGTGCCAGCAGCACTTGGGGCTCTGGAAACACCATATATTTT. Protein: CASSTWGSGNTIYF.

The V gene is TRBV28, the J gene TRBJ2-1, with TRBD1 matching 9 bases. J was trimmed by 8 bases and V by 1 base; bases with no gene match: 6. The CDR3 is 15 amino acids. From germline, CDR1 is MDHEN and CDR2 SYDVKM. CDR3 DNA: TGTGCCAGCAGTTTATTAGGACAGGGGAGCGATGAGCAGTTCTTC. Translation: CASSLLGQGSDEQFF.

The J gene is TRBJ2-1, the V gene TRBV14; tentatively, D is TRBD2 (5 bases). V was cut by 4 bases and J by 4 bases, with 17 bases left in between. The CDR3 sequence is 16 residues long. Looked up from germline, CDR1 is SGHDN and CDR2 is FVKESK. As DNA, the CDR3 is TGTGCCAGCAGCCCACCCCGGGGTAGCCTGTACAATGAGCAGTTCTTC. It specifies CASSPPRGSLYNEQFF.

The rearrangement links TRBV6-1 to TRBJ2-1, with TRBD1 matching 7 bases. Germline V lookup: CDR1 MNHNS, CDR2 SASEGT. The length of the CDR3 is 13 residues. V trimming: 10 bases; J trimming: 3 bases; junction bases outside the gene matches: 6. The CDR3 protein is CATRQGNYNEQFF. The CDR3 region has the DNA TGTGCCACCCGACAGGGCAACTACAATGAGCAGTTCTTC.

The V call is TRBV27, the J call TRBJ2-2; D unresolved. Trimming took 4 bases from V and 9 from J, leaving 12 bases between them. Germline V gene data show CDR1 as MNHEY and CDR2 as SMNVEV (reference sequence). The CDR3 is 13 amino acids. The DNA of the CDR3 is TGTGCCAGCAGTTACCCGGGCTCCCGGGAGCTGTTTTTT. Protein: CASSYPGSRELFF.

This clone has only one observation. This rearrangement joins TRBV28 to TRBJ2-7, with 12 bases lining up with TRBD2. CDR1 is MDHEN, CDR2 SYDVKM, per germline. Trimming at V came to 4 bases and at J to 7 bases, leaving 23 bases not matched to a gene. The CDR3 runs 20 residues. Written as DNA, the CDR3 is TGTGCCAGCAGTTCGGAAACACTAGCGGGAGGCCCATTGAAGGTTTTGGAGCAGTACTTC. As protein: CASSSETLAGGPLKVLEQYF.

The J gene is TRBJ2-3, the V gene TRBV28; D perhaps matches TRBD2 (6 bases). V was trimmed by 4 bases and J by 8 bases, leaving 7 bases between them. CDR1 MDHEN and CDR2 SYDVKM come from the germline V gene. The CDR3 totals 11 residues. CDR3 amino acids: CASSYSGTQYF. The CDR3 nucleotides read TGTGCCAGCAGTTATAGCGGTACGCAGTATTTT.

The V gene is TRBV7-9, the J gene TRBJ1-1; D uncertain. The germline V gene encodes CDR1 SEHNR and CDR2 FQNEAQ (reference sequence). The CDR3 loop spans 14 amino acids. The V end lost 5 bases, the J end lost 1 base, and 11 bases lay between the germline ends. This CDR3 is CASSPVRRNTEAFF. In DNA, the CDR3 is TGTGCCAGCAGCCCAGTACGCCGGAACACTGAAGCTTTCTTT.

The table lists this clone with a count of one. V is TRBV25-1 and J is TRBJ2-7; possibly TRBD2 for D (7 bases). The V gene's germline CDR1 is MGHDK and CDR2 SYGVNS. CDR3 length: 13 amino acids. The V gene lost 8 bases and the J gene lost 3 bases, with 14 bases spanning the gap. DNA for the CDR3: TGTGCCAGCGGGAGGGGGACCAACTACGAGCAGTACTTC. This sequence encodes CASGRGTNYEQYF.

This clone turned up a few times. CDR3 nucleotide sequence: TGTGCCAGCAGCCAATTCTTGCGAGAGCAGTTCTTC. Amino acid sequence: CASSQFLREQFF. The chain joins TRBV14 to TRBJ2-1, with D uncertain. CDR1 and CDR2 from the germline V gene are SGHDN and FVKESK. V was pared by 2 bases and J by 10 bases, with 9 bases between. The CDR3 has 12 amino acids.